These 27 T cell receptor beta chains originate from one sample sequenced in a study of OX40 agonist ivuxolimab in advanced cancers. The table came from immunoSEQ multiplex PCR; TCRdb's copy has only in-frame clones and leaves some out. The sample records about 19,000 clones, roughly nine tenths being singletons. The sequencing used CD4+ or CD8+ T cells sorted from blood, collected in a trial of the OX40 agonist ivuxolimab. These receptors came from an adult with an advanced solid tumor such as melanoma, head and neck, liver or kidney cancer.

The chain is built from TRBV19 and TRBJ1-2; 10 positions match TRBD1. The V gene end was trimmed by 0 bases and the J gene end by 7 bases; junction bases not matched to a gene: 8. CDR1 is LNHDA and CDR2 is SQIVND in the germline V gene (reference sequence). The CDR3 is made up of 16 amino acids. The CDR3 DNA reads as TGTGCCAGTAGTATAGACACTGGGACAGGGGCTGGTGGCTACACCTTC. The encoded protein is CASSIDTGTGAGGYTF.

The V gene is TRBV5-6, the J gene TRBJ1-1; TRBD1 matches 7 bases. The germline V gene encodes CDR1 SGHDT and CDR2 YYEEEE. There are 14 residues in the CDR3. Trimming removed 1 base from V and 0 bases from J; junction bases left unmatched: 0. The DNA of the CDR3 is TGTGCCAGCAGCTTGAGGGGGCTGAACACTGAAGCTTTCTTT. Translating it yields CASSLRGLNTEAFF.

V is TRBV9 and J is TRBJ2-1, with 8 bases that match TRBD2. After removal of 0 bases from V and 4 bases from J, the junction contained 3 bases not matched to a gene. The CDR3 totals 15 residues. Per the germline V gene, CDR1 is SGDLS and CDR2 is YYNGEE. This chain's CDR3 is CASSVGSGEYNEQFF. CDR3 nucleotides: TGTGCCAGCAGCGTAGGTAGCGGGGAGTACAATGAGCAGTTCTTC.

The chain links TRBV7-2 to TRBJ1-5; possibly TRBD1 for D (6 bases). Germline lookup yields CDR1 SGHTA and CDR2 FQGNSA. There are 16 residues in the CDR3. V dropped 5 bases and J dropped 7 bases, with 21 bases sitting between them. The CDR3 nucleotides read TGTGCCAGCAGCCTACGGCCGGGGGGGGGCTGGCAGCCCCAGCATTTT. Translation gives CASSLRPGGGWQPQHF.

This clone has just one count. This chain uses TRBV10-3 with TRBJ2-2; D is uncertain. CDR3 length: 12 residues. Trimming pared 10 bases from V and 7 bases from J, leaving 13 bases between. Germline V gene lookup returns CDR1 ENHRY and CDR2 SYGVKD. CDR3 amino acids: CATQTISGELFF. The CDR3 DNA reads TGTGCCACCCAAACCATTAGCGGGGAGCTGTTTTTT.

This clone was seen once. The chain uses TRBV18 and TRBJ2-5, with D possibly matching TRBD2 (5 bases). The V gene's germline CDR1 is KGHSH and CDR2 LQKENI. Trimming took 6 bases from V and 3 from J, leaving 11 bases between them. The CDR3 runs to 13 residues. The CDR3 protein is CASSTQREETQYF. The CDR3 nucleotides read TGTGCCAGCTCTACTCAGAGGGAAGAGACCCAGTACTTC.

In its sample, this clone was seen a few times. This CDR3 reads CASSFGQGRSNEKLFF. The CDR3 DNA sequence: TGTGCCAGCAGCTTTGGACAGGGGAGGTCTAATGAAAAACTGTTTTTT. The rearrangement joins TRBV5-6 to TRBJ1-4; 9 bases agree with TRBD1. Trimming removed 2 bases from V and 3 bases from J; junction bases left unmatched: 5. Per germline, CDR1 SGHDT and CDR2 YYEEEE. The CDR3 has 16 residues.

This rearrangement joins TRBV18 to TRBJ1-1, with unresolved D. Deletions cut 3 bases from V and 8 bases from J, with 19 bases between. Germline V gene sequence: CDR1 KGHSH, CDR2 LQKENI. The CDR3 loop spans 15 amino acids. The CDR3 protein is CASSPSSRLSPEAFF. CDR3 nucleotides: TGTGCCAGCTCACCGTCGAGTCGGTTGTCCCCCGAAGCTTTCTTT.

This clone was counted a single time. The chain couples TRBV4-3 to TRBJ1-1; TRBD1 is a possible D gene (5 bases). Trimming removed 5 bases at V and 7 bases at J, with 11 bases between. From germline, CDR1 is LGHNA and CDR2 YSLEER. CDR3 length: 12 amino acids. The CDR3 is CASSERGGEAFF. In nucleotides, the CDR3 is TGCGCCAGCAGCGAACGGGGGGGTGAAGCTTTCTTT.

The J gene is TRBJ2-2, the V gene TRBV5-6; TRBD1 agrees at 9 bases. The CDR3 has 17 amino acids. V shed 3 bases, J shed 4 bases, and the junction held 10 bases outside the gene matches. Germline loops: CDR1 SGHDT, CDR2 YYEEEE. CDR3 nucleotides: TGTGCCAGCAGCTCTCTGGGCAAGACAGGGGGCACCGGGGAGCTGTTTTTT. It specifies CASSSLGKTGGTGELFF.

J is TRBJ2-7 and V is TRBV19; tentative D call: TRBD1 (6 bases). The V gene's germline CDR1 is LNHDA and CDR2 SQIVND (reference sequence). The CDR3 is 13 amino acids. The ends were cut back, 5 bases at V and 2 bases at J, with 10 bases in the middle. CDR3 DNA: TGTGCCAGTAGTGTAGGACAGACCTACGAGCAGTACTTC. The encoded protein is CASSVGQTYEQYF.

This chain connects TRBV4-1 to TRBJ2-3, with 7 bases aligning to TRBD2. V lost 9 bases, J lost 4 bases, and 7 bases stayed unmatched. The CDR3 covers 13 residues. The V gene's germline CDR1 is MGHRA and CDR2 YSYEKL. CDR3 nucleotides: TGCGCCAGTGGACTAGTTCACGCAGATACGCAGTATTTT. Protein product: CASGLVHADTQYF.

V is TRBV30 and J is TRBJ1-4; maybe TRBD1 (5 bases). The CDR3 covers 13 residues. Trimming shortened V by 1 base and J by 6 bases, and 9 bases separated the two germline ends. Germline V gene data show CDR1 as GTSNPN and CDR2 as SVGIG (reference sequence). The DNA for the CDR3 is TGTGCCTGGAGTGGGCAGGGATATGAAAAACTGTTTTTT. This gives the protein CAWSGQGYEKLFF.

The CDR3 here is CASSQAGGRTDTQYF. In DNA, the CDR3 is TGCGCCAGCAGCCAAGCAGGGGGCAGGACAGATACGCAGTATTTT. The chain couples TRBV4-3 to TRBJ2-3; 8 bases map to TRBD1. Germline V gene data show CDR1 as LGHNA and CDR2 as YSLEER. This CDR3 region has 15 residues. Losses at the gene ends were 1 base for V and 3 bases for J; bases not matched to a gene: 3.

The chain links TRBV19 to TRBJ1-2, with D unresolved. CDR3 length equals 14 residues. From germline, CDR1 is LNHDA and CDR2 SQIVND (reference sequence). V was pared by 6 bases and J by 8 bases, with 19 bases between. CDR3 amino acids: CASRSSWVLGGYTF. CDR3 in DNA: TGTGCCAGTAGATCCTCATGGGTCCTAGGGGGCTACACCTTC.

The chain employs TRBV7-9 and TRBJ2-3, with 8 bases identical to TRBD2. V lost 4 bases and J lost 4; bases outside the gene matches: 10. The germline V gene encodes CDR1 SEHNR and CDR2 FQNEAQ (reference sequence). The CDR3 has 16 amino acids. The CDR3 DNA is TGTGCCAGCAGCTCAGCTTGGGCGGGAGGAGCAGATACGCAGTATTTT. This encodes CASSSAWAGGADTQYF.

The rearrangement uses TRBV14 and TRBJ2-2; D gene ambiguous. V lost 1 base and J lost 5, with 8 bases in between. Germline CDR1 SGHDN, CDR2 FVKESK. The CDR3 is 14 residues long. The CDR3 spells CASSQAARTGELFF. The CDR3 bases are TGTGCCAGCAGCCAAGCCGCGAGGACCGGGGAGCTGTTTTTT.

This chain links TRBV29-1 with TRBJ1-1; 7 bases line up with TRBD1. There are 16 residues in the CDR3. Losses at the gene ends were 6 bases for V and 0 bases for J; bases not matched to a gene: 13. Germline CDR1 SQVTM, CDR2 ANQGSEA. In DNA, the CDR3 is TGCAGCGTCAGGGACAGCGCCCTGAAAGTGAACACTGAAGCTTTCTTT. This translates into CSVRDSALKVNTEAFF.

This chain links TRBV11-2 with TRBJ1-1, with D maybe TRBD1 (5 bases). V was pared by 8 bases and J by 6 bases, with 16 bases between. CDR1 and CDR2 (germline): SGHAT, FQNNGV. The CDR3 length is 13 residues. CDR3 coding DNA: TGTGCCAGCGTCAACGATCAGGGTCCTGAAGCTTTCTTT. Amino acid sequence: CASVNDQGPEAFF.

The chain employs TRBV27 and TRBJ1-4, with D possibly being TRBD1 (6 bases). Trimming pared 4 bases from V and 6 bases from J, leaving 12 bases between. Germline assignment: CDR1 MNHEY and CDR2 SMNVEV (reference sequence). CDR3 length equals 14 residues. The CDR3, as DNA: TGTGCCAGCAGTTGGATTAAGGGGGATGAAAAACTGTTTTTT. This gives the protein CASSWIKGDEKLFF.

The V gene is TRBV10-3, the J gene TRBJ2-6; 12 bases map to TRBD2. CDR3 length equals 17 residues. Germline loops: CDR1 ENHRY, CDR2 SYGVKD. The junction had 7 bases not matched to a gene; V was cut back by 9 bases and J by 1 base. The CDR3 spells CAMRPSGGASGANVLTF. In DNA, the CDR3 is TGTGCCATGAGACCTAGCGGGGGGGCGTCTGGGGCCAACGTCCTGACTTTC.

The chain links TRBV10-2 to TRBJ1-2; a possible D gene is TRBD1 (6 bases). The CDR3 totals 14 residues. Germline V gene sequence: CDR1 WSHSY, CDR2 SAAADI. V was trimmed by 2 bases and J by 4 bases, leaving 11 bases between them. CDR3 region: CASSEGGGGYGYTF. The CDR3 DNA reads TGCGCCAGCAGTGAGGGGGGAGGGGGCTATGGCTACACCTTC.

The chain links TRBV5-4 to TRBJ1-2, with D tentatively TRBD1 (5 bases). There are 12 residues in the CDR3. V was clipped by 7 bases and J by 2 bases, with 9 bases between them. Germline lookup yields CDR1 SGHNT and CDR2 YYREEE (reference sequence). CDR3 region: CASRDWNYGYTF. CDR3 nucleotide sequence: TGTGCCAGCCGGGACTGGAACTATGGCTACACCTTC.

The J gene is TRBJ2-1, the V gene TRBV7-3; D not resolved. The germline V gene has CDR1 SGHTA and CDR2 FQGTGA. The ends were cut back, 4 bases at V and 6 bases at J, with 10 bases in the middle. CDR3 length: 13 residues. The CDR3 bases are TGTGCCAGCAGCTATGGACGTTCCAATGAGCAGTTCTTC. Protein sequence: CASSYGRSNEQFF.

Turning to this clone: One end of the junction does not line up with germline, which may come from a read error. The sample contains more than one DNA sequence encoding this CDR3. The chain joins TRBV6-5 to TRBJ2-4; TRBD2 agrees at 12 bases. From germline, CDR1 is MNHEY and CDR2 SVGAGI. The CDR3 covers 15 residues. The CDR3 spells CASSRTSGIENIQYF. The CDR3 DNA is TGTGCCAGCAGCAGGACTAGCGGGATTGAAAACATCCAGTACTTC.

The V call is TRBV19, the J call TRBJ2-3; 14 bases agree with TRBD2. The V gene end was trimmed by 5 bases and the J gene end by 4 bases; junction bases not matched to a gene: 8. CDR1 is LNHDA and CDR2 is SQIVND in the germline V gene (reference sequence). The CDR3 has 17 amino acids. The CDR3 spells CASSPERLAGGSDTQYF. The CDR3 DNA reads TGTGCCAGTAGTCCAGAGAGACTAGCGGGGGGGTCAGATACGCAGTATTTT.

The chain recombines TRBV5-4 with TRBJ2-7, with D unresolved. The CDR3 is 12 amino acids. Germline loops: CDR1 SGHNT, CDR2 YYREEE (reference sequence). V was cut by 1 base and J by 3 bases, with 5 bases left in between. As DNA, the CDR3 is TGTGCCAGCAGCTTGTACTTCTACGAGCAGTACTTC. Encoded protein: CASSLYFYEQYF.